What follows is one TCR beta chain and its context. Antigen specificity is unknown. The record originates from a study of CD8+CD57+ T cells in acquired aplastic anemia. Study details: DNA per sorted CD4+ or CD8+ sample ranged about 0.18 to 30 ug, averaging around 3.1 ug. There were roughly 11 million reads, on average, for CD4+ cells from healthy donors.

TCR beta VDJ and CDR3 were profiled, and genomic DNA was the template. One entry per CDR3 protein results from TCRdb running MiXCR on the reads. The data contain over 150,000 distinct CDR3 sequences, roughly half of them seen just once; the ten biggest clones take up 15% to 20%. CDR1 and CDR2 from the germline V gene are SGHTA and FQGNSA. The length of the CDR3 is 16 residues. V lost 1 base, J lost 3 bases, and 8 bases stayed unmatched. Study-level findings and limits: A set of more than 25 CD8+ CDR3 sequences was shared between patients and controls, and these sequences appeared highly expressed in patients. The study found no significant CD8+ Simpson's diversity difference between patients and controls.

The chain is built from TRBV7-2 and TRBJ2-7; 8 bases map to TRBD2. The sequenced sample was sorted CD4+, CD8+, or CD8+CD57+ T cells (not recorded which) from PBMCs. The clonotype comes from a human donor in good health, serving as a control. CDR3 sequence: CASSLGSGGGFYEQYF. The CDR3 coding sequence is TGTGCCAGCAGCTTAGGCTCTGGCGGGGGGTTCTACGAGCAGTACTTC. Together with reference TRBV7-2 and TRBJ2-7, the CDR3 gives the full variable domain: GAGVSQSPSNKVTEKGKDVELRCDPISGHTALYWYRQSLGQGLEFLIYFQGNSAPDKSGLPSDRFSAERTGGSVSTLTIQRTQQEDSAVYLCASSLGSGGGFYEQYFGPGTRLTVT.